The following is a T cell receptor beta chain sequence with its context. The antigen is not known. The germline gives CDR1 MNHNS, CDR2 SASEGT. With 2 bases removed from V and 3 bases from J, the gap between germline ends came to 10 bases. The CDR3 spans 15 residues. The split of CD4+ cells yielded CD45RA+ naive and CD45RA-negative memory subsets. For every subset, genomic DNA was evenly distributed across several immunoSEQ plates. This table comes from immunoSEQ multiplex PCR, and its TCRdb copy is limited to in-frame clones, with some not included. The repertoire consists of some 2,100,000 clones, with roughly 95% occurring once and the leading ten covering more than 0.1%. The data were taken from a study of shared clonotypes between healthy human individuals. Regarding the study as a whole: The study found lower generation probabilities in non-shared clonotypes than in those shared by all four donors.

The chain has TRBV6-1 and TRBJ2-2; D is unresolved. This TCR was recovered from a man younger than 35 in good health. The sequenced sample consisted of naive CD4+ T cells sorted from blood. The subset: CD45RA+ positively selected. CDR3 in DNA: TGTGCCAGCAGTGAACAGGCGGTGGACACCGGGGAGCTGTTTTTT. Its protein is CASSEQAVDTGELFF.